Following are 21 T cell receptor beta chains from one sample sequenced in a study of shared clonotypes between healthy human individuals. The repertoire was sequenced with immunoSEQ multiplex PCR; TCRdb's copy has only in-frame clones and lacks some. The data show about 2.4 million clones, around 90% seen once. Sample: naive CD4+ T cells sorted from blood. Subset of the sample: CD45RA+ positively selected. These receptors originate from a man younger than 35 in good health.

The CDR3, as DNA: TGCGCCAGCAGCTTGGACAGGCCCGTCTATGGCTACACCTTC. Its translation is CASSLDRPVYGYTF. V is TRBV5-1 and J is TRBJ1-2; the D gene is possibly TRBD1 (5 bases). This CDR3 spans 14 amino acids. V lost 0 bases and J 4 bases, leaving 10 bases between the germline ends. Looked up from germline, CDR1 is SGHRS and CDR2 is YFSETQ.

The chain carries TRBV2 and TRBJ2-1, with 12 bases lining up with TRBD2. In germline, CDR1 is SNHLY, CDR2 FYNNEI. V was pared by 6 bases and J by 7 bases, with 10 bases of the junction left unmatched. This CDR3 spans 16 amino acids. The CDR3 DNA follows: TGTGCCAGCAGCGGAAGACTAGCGGGAGAGGGGAATGAGCAGTTCTTC. Amino acid sequence: CASSGRLAGEGNEQFF.

V usage is TRBV6-4 and J usage is TRBJ2-3; 8 bases are shared with TRBD1. V trimming: 3 bases; J trimming: 5 bases; junction bases outside the gene matches: 1. CDR3 length equals 13 residues. CDR1 is MRHNA, CDR2 SNTAGT, per germline. The DNA for the CDR3 is TGTGCCAGCAGTGAACAGGGGGGAGATACGCAGTATTTT. Its translation: CASSEQGGDTQYF.

V and J are TRBV30 and TRBJ2-3; a weak D match, TRBD1 (6 bases). The CDR3 loop spans 15 amino acids. Between the trimmed V and J ends, which lost 0 bases and 0 bases, there was a span of 10 bases. Germline CDR1 reads GTSNPN; CDR2 reads SVGIG (reference sequence). The chain's CDR3 is CAWSVGGSSTDTQYF. The CDR3 DNA sequence: TGTGCCTGGAGTGTAGGGGGATCTAGCACAGATACGCAGTATTTT.

This clone was detected once. The V gene is TRBV5-1, the J gene TRBJ1-6, with D possibly TRBD1 on 6 matching bases. Trimming took 4 bases from V and 9 from J, leaving 14 bases between them. Germline CDR1 is SGHRS and CDR2 is YFSETQ. The CDR3 is 14 amino acids. The DNA for the CDR3 is TGCGCCAGCAGCCCCGGGACAAGGATTTCACCCCTCCACTTT. Translation gives CASSPGTRISPLHF. The variable domain in full, with the rest retrieved from reference TRBV5-1 and TRBJ1-6, is KAGVTQTPRYLIKTRGQQVTLSCSPISGHRSVSWYQQTPGQGLQFLFEYFSETQRNKGNFPGRFSGRQFSNSRSEMNVSTLELGDSALYLCASSPGTRISPLHFGNGTRLTVT.

This chain links TRBV5-1 with TRBJ1-2; 7 positions match TRBD1. This CDR3 has 16 amino acids. J gave up 0 bases and V 4 bases, and 9 bases lay outside the gene matches. Germline V gene sequence: CDR1 SGHRS, CDR2 YFSETQ. Written as DNA, the CDR3 is TGCGCCAGCAGCGTCACCGGGACAGTTACTAACTATGGCTACACCTTC. It yields the protein CASSVTGTVTNYGYTF.

V usage is TRBV27 and J usage is TRBJ1-6; 7 positions match TRBD1. The V segment lost 7 bases and the J segment 6 bases; nucleotides outside the gene matches: 12. The germline gives CDR1 MNHEY, CDR2 SMNVEV (reference sequence). CDR3 length: 16 residues. The CDR3 DNA reads TGTGCCAGCACCCAAGGGGACAGTCCCATTAATTCACCCCTCCACTTT. Translating it yields CASTQGDSPINSPLHF.

This chain uses TRBV6-4 with TRBJ2-3; a possible D gene is TRBD1 (5 bases). Between the trimmed V and J ends, which lost 4 bases and 0 bases, there was a span of 11 bases. The V gene's germline CDR1 is MRHNA and CDR2 SNTAGT. The CDR3 runs 15 residues. CDR3 in DNA: TGTGCCAGCAGTGGGACATACGCTAGCACAGATACGCAGTATTTT. It encodes CASSGTYASTDTQYF.

The chain has TRBV6-6 and TRBJ2-7, with 8 bases identical to TRBD1. V lost 9 bases and J lost 0; bases outside the gene matches: 4. CDR1 and CDR2 from the germline V gene are MNHNY and SVGAGI (reference sequence). CDR3 length: 13 residues. The CDR3 loop reads CASGQGISYEQYF. The CDR3 region has the DNA TGTGCCAGTGGACAGGGAATCTCCTACGAGCAGTACTTC.

Only a few counts were recorded for this clone. The chain carries TRBV19 and TRBJ2-2; no definite D call. The V gene lost 4 bases and the J gene lost 4 bases, with 4 bases spanning the gap. This CDR3 is built from 12 residues. The germline CDR1 and CDR2 sequences are LNHDA and SQIVND (reference sequence). The CDR3 DNA is TGTGCCAGTAGTACTCTCACCGGGGAGCTGTTTTTT. It translates to CASSTLTGELFF.

This chain joins TRBV11-3 and TRBJ2-5, with 11 bases matching TRBD2. Germline CDR1 reads SGHNT; CDR2 reads YENEEA. The trim removed 3 bases at V and 3 bases at J, leaving 9 bases unmatched. This CDR3 contains 17 residues. The chain's CDR3 is CASSFNLGLAGEETQYF. The CDR3 DNA reads TGTGCCAGCAGCTTTAACCTCGGACTAGCGGGTGAAGAGACCCAGTACTTC.

The CDR3 protein is CASSQVPAGGRGEQFF. The CDR3 DNA reads as TGCGCCAGCAGCCAAGTTCCAGCGGGAGGGCGGGGTGAGCAGTTCTTC. The V and J genes are TRBV4-3 and TRBJ2-1; 10 bases are shared with TRBD2. The length of the CDR3 is 16 residues. CDR1 is LGHNA and CDR2 is YSLEER in the germline V gene. V dropped 1 base and J dropped 9; count of bases not matched to a gene: 9.

This clone showed up just once. This chain connects TRBV5-1 to TRBJ1-5; D is perhaps TRBD1 (6 bases). Trimming cost V 2 bases and J 3 bases, with 12 bases left between them. The CDR3 runs to 15 residues. The germline CDR1 and CDR2 sequences are SGHRS and YFSETQ. In DNA, the CDR3 is TGCGCCAGCAGCTTCCGGACAGAGGACAATCAGCCCCAGCATTTT. It yields the protein CASSFRTEDNQPQHF.

The chain is built from TRBV5-6 and TRBJ1-2; D not resolved. V lost 1 base and J lost 11, with 21 bases in between. This CDR3 is built from 15 residues. CDR1 is SGHDT, CDR2 YYEEEE, per germline. CDR3 coding DNA: TGTGCCAGCAGCTTGCGGGCTGGGATAACACCCCGTTACACCTTC. Protein: CASSLRAGITPRYTF.

Only one count was recorded for this clone. The chain joins TRBV6-1 to TRBJ2-3, with TRBD2 identical over 8 bases. V lost 3 bases to trimming and J lost 3 bases; unmatched junction nucleotides: 8. CDR3 length: 16 residues. Germline CDR1 and CDR2: MNHNS and SASEGT. Written as DNA, the CDR3 is TGTGCCAGCAGTGATTCTACGGGGGGGCGGACAGATACGCAGTATTTT. Encoded protein: CASSDSTGGRTDTQYF.

The rearrangement joins TRBV7-9 to TRBJ2-7; 9 positions match TRBD1. This CDR3 comprises 14 residues. Germline assignment: CDR1 SEHNR and CDR2 FQNEAQ (reference sequence). J gave up 6 bases and V 5 bases, and 8 bases lay outside the gene matches. In DNA form, the CDR3 reads TGTGCCAGCAGCCGGGACAGGGTTGAGGGCGAGCAGTACTTC. This encodes CASSRDRVEGEQYF.

This chain links TRBV28 with TRBJ2-7; TRBD1 might be the D (5 bases). Germline CDR1 MDHEN, CDR2 SYDVKM. This CDR3 contains 13 residues. V was cut by 3 bases and J by 3 bases, with 9 bases left in between. CDR3 coding DNA: TGTGCCAGCAGTTTCATAGACAGCTACGAGCAGTACTTC. Its protein is CASSFIDSYEQYF.

Worth noting for this clone: Additional DNA sequences in this sample encode the identical CDR3. This chain connects TRBV7-2 to TRBJ2-7; D possibly corresponds to TRBD2 (6 bases). Between the trimmed V and J ends, which lost 3 bases and 3 bases, there was a span of 12 bases. CDR1 is SGHTA and CDR2 is FQGNSA in the germline V gene. The CDR3 contains 14 residues. CDR3 sequence reads: CASSLEGAGYEQYF. Here the CDR3 DNA reads TGTGCCAGCAGCTTGGAGGGAGCGGGCTACGAGCAGTACTTC.

This rearrangement joins TRBV5-1 to TRBJ2-2; tentatively, D is TRBD2 (5 bases). CDR1 and CDR2 (germline): SGHRS, YFSETQ. The V gene lost 0 bases and the J gene lost 8 bases, with 20 bases spanning the gap. The CDR3 is made up of 17 amino acids. DNA for the CDR3: TGCGCCAGCAGCTTGGACGGCGAGGGCCGAGCTACAGGGGAGCTGTTTTTT. Translation: CASSLDGEGRATGELFF.

The gene calls are TRBV6-1 and TRBJ1-3, with D unclear. This CDR3 comprises 14 residues. CDR1 MNHNS and CDR2 SASEGT come from the germline V gene. The ends were cut back, 5 bases at V and 8 bases at J, with 16 bases in the middle. CDR3 nucleotide sequence: TGTGCCAGCAGTTTAACGGCCCCCACAGACACCATATATTTT. It encodes CASSLTAPTDTIYF.

The rearrangement links TRBV19 to TRBJ1-6; 9 bases are shared with TRBD1. The J segment lost 12 bases and the V segment lost 5 bases, leaving 8 bases of the junction unmatched. The CDR3 sequence is 14 residues long. The germline V gene encodes CDR1 LNHDA and CDR2 SQIVND (reference sequence). CDR3 nucleotides: TGTGCCAGTAGTTCCGCCGGGACAGGGTTACCCCTCCACTTT. Amino acid sequence: CASSSAGTGLPLHF.